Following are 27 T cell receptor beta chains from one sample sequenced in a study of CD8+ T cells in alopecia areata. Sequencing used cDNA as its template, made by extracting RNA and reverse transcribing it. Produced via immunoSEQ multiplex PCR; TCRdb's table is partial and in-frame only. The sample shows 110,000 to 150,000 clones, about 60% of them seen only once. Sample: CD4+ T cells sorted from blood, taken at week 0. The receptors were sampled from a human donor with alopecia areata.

The CDR3 bases are TGTGCCAGCAGCTTAGCCTCCGCCGGGGAGCTGTTTTTT. Translated: CASSLASAGELFF. The V and J genes are TRBV7-9 and TRBJ2-2; D gene unclear. Trimming pared 0 bases from V and 6 bases from J, leaving 5 bases between. CDR1 is SEHNR and CDR2 is FQNEAQ in the germline V gene (reference sequence). The CDR3 sequence is 13 residues long.

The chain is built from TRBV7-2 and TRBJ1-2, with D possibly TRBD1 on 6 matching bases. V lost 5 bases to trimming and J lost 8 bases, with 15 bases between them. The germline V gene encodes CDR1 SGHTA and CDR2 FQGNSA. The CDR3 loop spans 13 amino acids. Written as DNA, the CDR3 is TGTGCCAGCAGCCCGCGGGACATTCGGGGCTACACCTTC. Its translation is CASSPRDIRGYTF.

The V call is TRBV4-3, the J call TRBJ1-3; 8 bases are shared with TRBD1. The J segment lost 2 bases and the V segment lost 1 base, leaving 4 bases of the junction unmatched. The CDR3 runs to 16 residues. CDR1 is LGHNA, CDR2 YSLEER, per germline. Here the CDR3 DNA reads TGCGCCAGCAGCCAAGGCTACAGGGGGACTGGAAACACCATATATTTT. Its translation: CASSQGYRGTGNTIYF.

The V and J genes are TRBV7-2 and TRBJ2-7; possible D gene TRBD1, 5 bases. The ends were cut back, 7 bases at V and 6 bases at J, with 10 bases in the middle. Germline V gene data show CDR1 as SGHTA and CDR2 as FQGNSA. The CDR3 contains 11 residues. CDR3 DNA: TGTGCCAGCACTCGTAGGGGCGAGCAGTACTTC. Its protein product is CASTRRGEQYF.

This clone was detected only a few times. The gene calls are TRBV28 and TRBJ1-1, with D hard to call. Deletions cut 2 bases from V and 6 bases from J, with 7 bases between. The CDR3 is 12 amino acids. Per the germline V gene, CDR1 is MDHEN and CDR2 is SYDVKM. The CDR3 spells CASSLIGAEAFF. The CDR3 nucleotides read TGTGCCAGCAGTTTAATCGGGGCTGAAGCTTTCTTT.

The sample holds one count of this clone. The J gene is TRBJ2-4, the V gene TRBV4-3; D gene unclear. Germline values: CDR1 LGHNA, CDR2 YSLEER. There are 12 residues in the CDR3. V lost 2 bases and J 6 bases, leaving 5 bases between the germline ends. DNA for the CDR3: TGCGCCAGCAGCCAAACCGCAAACATTCAGTACTTC. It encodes CASSQTANIQYF.

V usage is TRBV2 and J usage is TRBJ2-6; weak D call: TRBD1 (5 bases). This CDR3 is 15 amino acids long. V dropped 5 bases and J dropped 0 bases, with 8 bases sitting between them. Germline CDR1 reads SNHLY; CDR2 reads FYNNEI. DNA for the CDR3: TGTGCCAGCAGTCGACAGTTCTCTGGGGCCAACGTCCTGACTTTC. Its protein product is CASSRQFSGANVLTF. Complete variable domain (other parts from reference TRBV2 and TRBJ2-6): EPEVTQTPSHQVTQMGQEVILRCVPISNHLYFYWYRQILGQKVEFLVSFYNNEISEKSEIFDDQFSVERPDGSNFTLKIRSTKLEDSAMYFCASSRQFSGANVLTFGAGSRLTVL.

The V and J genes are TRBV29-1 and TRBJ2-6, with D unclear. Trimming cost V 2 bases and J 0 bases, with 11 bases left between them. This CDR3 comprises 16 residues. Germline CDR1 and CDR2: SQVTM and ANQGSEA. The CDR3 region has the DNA TGCAGCGTTGAAAGGTCCGGCCTCTCTGGGGCCAACGTCCTGACTTTC. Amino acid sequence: CSVERSGLSGANVLTF.

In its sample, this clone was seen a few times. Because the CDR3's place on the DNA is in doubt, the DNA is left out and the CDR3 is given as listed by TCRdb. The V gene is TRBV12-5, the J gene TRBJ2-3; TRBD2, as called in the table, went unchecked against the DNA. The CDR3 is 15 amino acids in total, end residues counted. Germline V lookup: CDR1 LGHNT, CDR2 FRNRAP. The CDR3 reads CASGLGTGGLDTQYF.

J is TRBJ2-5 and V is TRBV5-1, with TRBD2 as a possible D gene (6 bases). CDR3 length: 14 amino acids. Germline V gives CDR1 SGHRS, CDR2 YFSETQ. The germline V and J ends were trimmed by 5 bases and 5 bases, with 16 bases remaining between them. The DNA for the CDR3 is TGCGCCAGCAGTTCCCTCCCGGAGGGTGAGACCCAGTACTTC. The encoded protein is CASSSLPEGETQYF.

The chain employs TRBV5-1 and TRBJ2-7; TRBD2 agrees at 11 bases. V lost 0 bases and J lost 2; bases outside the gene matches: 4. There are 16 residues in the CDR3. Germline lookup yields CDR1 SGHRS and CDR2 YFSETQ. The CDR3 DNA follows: TGCGCCAGCAGCTTGGGGTCACTAGCGGGGGCCTACGAGCAGTACTTC. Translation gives CASSLGSLAGAYEQYF.

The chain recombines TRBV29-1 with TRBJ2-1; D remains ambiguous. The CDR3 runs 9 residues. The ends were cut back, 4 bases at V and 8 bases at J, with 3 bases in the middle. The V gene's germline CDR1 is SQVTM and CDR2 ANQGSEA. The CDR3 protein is CSVVYEQFF. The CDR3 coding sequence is TGCAGCGTTGTATATGAGCAGTTCTTC.

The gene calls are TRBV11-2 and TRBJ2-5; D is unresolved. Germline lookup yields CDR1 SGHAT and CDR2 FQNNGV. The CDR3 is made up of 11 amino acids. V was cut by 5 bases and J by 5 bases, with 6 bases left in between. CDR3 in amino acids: CASSAYETQYF. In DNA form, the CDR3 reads TGTGCCAGCAGCGCATATGAGACCCAGTACTTC.

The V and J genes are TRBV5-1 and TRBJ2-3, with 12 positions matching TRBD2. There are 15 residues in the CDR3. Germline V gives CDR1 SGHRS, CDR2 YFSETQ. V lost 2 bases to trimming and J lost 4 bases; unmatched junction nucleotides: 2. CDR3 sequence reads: CASSFGLAGSDTQYF. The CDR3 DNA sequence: TGCGCCAGCAGCTTCGGACTAGCGGGGTCAGATACGCAGTATTTT.

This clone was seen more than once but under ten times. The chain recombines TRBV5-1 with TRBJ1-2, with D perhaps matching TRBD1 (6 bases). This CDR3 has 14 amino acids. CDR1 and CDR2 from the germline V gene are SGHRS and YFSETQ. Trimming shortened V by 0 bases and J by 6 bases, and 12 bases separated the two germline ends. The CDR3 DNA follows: TGCGCCAGCAGCTTGGCCAGGGGCGAGGATGGCTACACCTTC. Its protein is CASSLARGEDGYTF.

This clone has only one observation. CDR3 loop: CASSVEGTGGKLFF. The CDR3 coding sequence is TGTGCCAGCAGCGTAGAAGGGACAGGGGGAAAACTGTTTTTT. The chain uses TRBV9 and TRBJ1-4; 11 nucleotides match TRBD1. The CDR3 is made up of 14 amino acids. The V and J ends lost 0 bases and 10 bases, in that order; junction bases with no gene match: 2. Germline V gives CDR1 SGDLS, CDR2 YYNGEE.

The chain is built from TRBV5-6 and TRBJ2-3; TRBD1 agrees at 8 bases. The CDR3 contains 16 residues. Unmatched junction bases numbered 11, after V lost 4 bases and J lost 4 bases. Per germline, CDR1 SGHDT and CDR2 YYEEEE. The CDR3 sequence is CASSAGGTGWADTQYF. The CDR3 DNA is TGTGCCAGCAGCGCAGGAGGGACAGGATGGGCAGATACGCAGTATTTT.

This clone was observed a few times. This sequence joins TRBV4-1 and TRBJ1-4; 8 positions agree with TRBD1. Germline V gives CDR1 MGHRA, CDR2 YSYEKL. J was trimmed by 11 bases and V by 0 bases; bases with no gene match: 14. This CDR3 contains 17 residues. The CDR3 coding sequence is TGCGCCAGCAGCCAAGATTCGCGACAGGGGCTTGGGGAGAAACTGTTTTTT. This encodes CASSQDSRQGLGEKLFF.

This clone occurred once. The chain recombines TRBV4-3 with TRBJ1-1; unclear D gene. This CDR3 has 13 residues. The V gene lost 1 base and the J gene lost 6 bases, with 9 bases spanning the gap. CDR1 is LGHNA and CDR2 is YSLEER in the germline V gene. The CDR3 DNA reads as TGCGCCAGCAGCCAAGGTCTGGGGTCTGAAGCTTTCTTT. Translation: CASSQGLGSEAFF.

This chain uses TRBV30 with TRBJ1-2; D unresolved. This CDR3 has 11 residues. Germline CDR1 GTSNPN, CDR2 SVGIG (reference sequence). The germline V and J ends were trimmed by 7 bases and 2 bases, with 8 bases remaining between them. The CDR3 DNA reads TGTGCCTTAGGAGGGAACTATGGCTACACCTTC. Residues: CALGGNYGYTF.

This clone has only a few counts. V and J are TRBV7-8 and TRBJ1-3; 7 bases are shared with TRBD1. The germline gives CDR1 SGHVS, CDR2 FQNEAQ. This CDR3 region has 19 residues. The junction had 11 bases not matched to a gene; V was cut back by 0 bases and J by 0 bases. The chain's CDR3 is CASSLARTGAPNSGNTIYF. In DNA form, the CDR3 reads TGTGCCAGCAGCTTAGCGAGGACAGGAGCTCCCAACTCTGGAAACACCATATATTTT.

The CDR3 DNA sequence: TGCGCCAGCAGTCAATCAGGATATGGGGATGAAAAACTGTTTTTT. Translated: CASSQSGYGDEKLFF. This sequence joins TRBV23-1 and TRBJ1-4; D gene ambiguous. TRBV23-1 is treated as an ORF (open reading frame) with a function not yet certain. The CDR3 covers 15 residues. Trimming took 0 bases from V and 6 from J, leaving 11 bases between them.

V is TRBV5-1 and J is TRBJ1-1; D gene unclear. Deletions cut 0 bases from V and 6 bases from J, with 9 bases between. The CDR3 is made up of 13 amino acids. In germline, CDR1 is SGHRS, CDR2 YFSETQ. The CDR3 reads CASSLAGFSEAFF. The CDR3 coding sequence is TGCGCCAGCAGCTTGGCCGGATTTTCTGAAGCTTTCTTT.

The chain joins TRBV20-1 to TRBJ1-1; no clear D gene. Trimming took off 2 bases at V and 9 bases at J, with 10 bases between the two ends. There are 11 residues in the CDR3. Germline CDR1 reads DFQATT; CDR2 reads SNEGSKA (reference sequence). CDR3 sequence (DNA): TGCAGTGCTAGATCACAGAACCAAGCTTTCTTT. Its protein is CSARSQNQAFF.

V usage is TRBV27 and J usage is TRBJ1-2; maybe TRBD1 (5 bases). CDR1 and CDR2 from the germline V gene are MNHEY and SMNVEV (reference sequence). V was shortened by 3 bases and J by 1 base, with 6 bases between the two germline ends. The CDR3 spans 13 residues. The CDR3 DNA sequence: TGTGCCAGCAGTTTCGACAGTAACTATGGCTACACCTTC. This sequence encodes CASSFDSNYGYTF.

The CDR3, as DNA: TGTGCCAGCAGCGTGGACGGAAAGAACACTGAAGCTTTCTTT. Amino acids: CASSVDGKNTEAFF. The J gene is TRBJ1-1, the V gene TRBV7-9; no definite D call. The CDR3 length is 14 residues. CDR1 and CDR2 (germline): SEHNR, FQNEAQ (reference sequence). The V gene lost 5 bases and the J gene lost 1 base, with 11 bases spanning the gap.

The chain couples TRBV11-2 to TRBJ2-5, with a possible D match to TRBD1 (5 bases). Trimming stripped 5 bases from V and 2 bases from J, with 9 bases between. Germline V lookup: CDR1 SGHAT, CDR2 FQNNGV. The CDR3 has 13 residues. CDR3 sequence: CASSPRQQETQYF. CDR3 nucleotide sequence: TGTGCCAGCAGCCCCCGACAGCAAGAGACCCAGTACTTC. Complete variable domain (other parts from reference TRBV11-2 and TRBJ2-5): EAGVAQSPRYKIIEKRQSVAFWCNPISGHATLYWYQQILGQGPKLLIQFQNNGVVDDSQLPKDRFSAERLKGVDSTLKIQPAKLEDSAVYLCASSPRQQETQYFGPGTRLLVL.